This entry features one TCR beta chain sequence. Its matching antigen is unknown. The sample belongs to a study of CD8 T cells in Susac syndrome. General study results and limits: By the study's own acknowledgment, its TCR sequencing and HLA analysis included relatively few individuals.

TCR beta sequences were obtained from blood CD8+ and CD4+ T cells. TEMRA cells were FACS-enriched and CD8+ and CD4+ T cells negatively isolated. Reverse transcription of 0.5 to 1 ug RNA was performed with random hexamers. The method of amplification for TCR beta CDR3 was immunoSEQ multiplex PCR, covering 54 Vbeta and 13 Jbeta. TCRdb itself ran the immunoSEQ multiplex PCR reads through MiXCR, one entry per CDR3 protein. The repertoire holds 70,000 or so distinct CDR3 sequences, with approximately 93% as singletons. The CDR3 sequence is 13 residues long. The V end lost 0 bases, the J end lost 7 bases, and 10 bases lay between the germline ends. In germline, CDR1 is LGHDT, CDR2 YNNKEL (reference sequence).

The sequence derives from a human donor with multiple sclerosis. The J gene is TRBJ2-7, the V gene TRBV3-1, with TRBD2 as a possible D gene (5 bases). Sequenced sample: CD8+ T cells from PBMCs. CDR3 sequence reads: CASSQEGVGEQYF. The CDR3 nucleotides read TGTGCCAGCAGCCAAGAGGGAGTTGGTGAGCAGTACTTC.